The rows below give T cell receptor beta chains drawn from one sample of a study of human T cells and chemical hapten exposure. Via MiXCR, TCRdb re-called the RACE reads, giving one row per CDR3 protein. The sample carries 65,000 to 100,000 distinct CDR3 sequences, 6.6% recorded once. The source was whole blood, collected in connection with sensitization to the hapten diphenylcyclopropenone (DPC). These TCRs come from a woman aged 30 to 39 with alopecia areata. Some clones in this sample may be carry-over from other donors' samples. CDR3s include the opening cysteine and the closing phenylalanine or tryptophan. Each record gives: V gene, clone size, J gene, D gene, CDR3 protein, CDR3 DNA. A D gene is named only where the DNA matches it firmly. The listing skips clone size in some rows; elsewhere it reads once, few, many or a size class.

v_gene: TRBV23-1; abundance: few; j_gene: TRBJ2-7; d_gene: NA; CDR3aa: CASSQGCTLSSYEQYF; CDR3nt: TGCGCCAGCAGTCAAGGGTGCACCTTGAGCTCCTACGAGCAGTACTTC
v_gene: TRBV7-2; abundance: few; j_gene: TRBJ2-3; d_gene: NA; CDR3aa: CASSFQRSSFGASTDTQYF; CDR3nt: TGTGCCAGCAGCTTTCAGCGGAGTTCGTTTGGGGCAAGCACAGATACGCAGTATTTT
v_gene: TRBV2; abundance: many; j_gene: TRBJ2-3; d_gene: NA; CDR3aa: CASSEGTDTQYF; CDR3nt: TGTGCCAGCAGTGAGGGGACAGATACGCAGTATTTT
v_gene: TRBV11-2; abundance: few; j_gene: TRBJ1-4; d_gene: NA; CDR3aa: CASSLGRREKLFF; CDR3nt: TGTGCCAGCAGCTTGGGGAGGCGTGAAAAACTGTTTTTT
v_gene: TRBV18; abundance: many; j_gene: TRBJ2-1; d_gene: NA; CDR3aa: CASSPGWDFSYNEQFF; CDR3nt: TGTGCCAGCTCACCGGGGTGGGACTTCTCCTACAATGAGCAGTTCTTC
v_gene: TRBV12-3/TRBV12-4; abundance: few; j_gene: TRBJ1-6; d_gene: NA; CDR3aa: CASSPTPWTPLHF; CDR3nt: TGTGCCAGCAGCCCCACCCCCTGGACACCCCTCCACTTT
v_gene: TRBV7-3; abundance: many; j_gene: TRBJ2-3; d_gene: TRBD2; CDR3aa: CASSPGLAGAEDTQYF; CDR3nt: TGTGCCAGCAGCCCAGGACTAGCGGGGGCGGAGGATACGCAGTATTTT
v_gene: TRBV5-1; abundance: many; j_gene: TRBJ2-3; d_gene: TRBD1; CDR3aa: CASSWGQTSTDTQYF; CDR3nt: TGCGCCAGCAGCTGGGGACAGACTAGCACAGATACGCAGTATTTT
v_gene: TRBV5-1; abundance: NA; j_gene: TRBJ1-5; d_gene: NA; CDR3aa: CASSLGRGLSPQHF; CDR3nt: TGCGCCAGCAGCTTGGGACGGGGACTTTCGCCCCAGCATTTT
v_gene: TRBV18; abundance: many; j_gene: TRBJ2-5; d_gene: NA; CDR3aa: CASSRTHQETQYF; CDR3nt: TGTGCCAGCTCCCGCACTCATCAAGAGACCCAGTACTTC
v_gene: TRBV12-3/TRBV12-4; abundance: NA; j_gene: TRBJ1-2; d_gene: NA; CDR3aa: CASSLFRDYGYTF; CDR3nt: TGTGCCAGCAGTTTATTCAGGGATTATGGCTACACCTTC
v_gene: TRBV5-1; abundance: few; j_gene: TRBJ1-4; d_gene: NA; CDR3aa: CASSHRTVGANEKLFF; CDR3nt: TGCGCCAGCAGCCACAGGACAGTCGGGGCTAATGAAAAACTGTTTTTT
v_gene: TRBV19; abundance: NA; j_gene: TRBJ2-2; d_gene: NA; CDR3aa: CASSIYQGLTGELFF; CDR3nt: TGTGCCAGTAGTATATATCAGGGGCTCACCGGGGAGCTGTTTTTT
v_gene: TRBV20-1; abundance: NA; j_gene: TRBJ2-7; d_gene: TRBD1; CDR3aa: CSARTGQGGGEQYF; CDR3nt: TGCAGTGCTAGAACTGGACAGGGCGGCGGAGAGCAGTACTTC
v_gene: TRBV2; abundance: few; j_gene: TRBJ2-5; d_gene: NA; CDR3aa: CASEQGTVQETQYF; CDR3nt: TGTGCCAGTGAACAGGGCACCGTGCAAGAGACCCAGTACTTC
v_gene: TRBV5-1; abundance: NA; j_gene: TRBJ2-5; d_gene: NA; CDR3aa: CASSFVEETQYF; CDR3nt: TGCGCCAGCAGCTTTGTGGAAGAGACCCAGTACTTC
v_gene: TRBV7-9; abundance: many; j_gene: TRBJ1-2; d_gene: TRBD1; CDR3aa: CASSIINGRGNGYTF; CDR3nt: TGTGCCAGCAGCATAATCAACGGCAGGGGGAATGGCTACACCTTC
v_gene: TRBV12-3/TRBV12-4; abundance: NA; j_gene: TRBJ2-3; d_gene: NA; CDR3aa: CASSSPDTQYF; CDR3nt: TGTGCCAGCAGTTCCCCCGATACGCAGTATTTT
v_gene: TRBV18; abundance: NA; j_gene: TRBJ2-7; d_gene: NA; CDR3aa: CASSPPSGAAYEQYF; CDR3nt: TGTGCCAGCTCACCACCTTCAGGAGCTGCCTACGAGCAGTACTTC
v_gene: TRBV6-1; abundance: many; j_gene: TRBJ2-6; d_gene: NA; CDR3aa: CASSERPGGANVLTF; CDR3nt: TGTGCCAGCAGCGAGAGGCCGGGGGGGGCCAACGTCCTGACTTTC
v_gene: TRBV6-1; abundance: few; j_gene: TRBJ1-5; d_gene: NA; CDR3aa: CASSEAGNQPQHF; CDR3nt: TGTGCCAGCAGTGAAGCTGGGAATCAGCCCCAGCATTTT
v_gene: TRBV4-2; abundance: many; j_gene: TRBJ2-3; d_gene: NA; CDR3aa: CASSQGLVETDTQYF; CDR3nt: TGTGCCAGCAGCCAAGGACTAGTTGAGACAGATACGCAGTATTTT
v_gene: TRBV18; abundance: many; j_gene: TRBJ2-1; d_gene: TRBD2; CDR3aa: CASSPGRGDYNEQFF; CDR3nt: TGTGCCAGCTCACCGGGGCGGGGGGACTACAATGAGCAGTTCTTC
v_gene: TRBV7-6; abundance: NA; j_gene: TRBJ2-7; d_gene: TRBD2; CDR3aa: CASSLEASGAYEQYF; CDR3nt: TGTGCCAGCAGCTTAGAGGCTAGCGGAGCCTACGAGCAGTACTTC
v_gene: TRBV5-1; abundance: few; j_gene: TRBJ2-7; d_gene: NA; CDR3aa: CASRTDKKYEQYF; CDR3nt: TGCGCCAGCAGAACCGACAAGAAGTACGAGCAGTACTTC